Listed here are 9 T cell receptor beta chains from one sample, sequenced in a study of blood T cell repertoires in COVID-19. Clones were sequenced by immunoSEQ multiplex PCR, and TCRdb holds only the in-frame ones, with some missing. The repertoire consists of nearly 350,000 clones, with less than 90% occurring once and the leading ten covering under 1.3%. The material sequenced was PBMCs or T cells enriched from blood (not recorded which). The receptors here all came from a young woman who had recovered from COVID-19.

This chain uses TRBV2 with TRBJ2-5, with 7 bases lining up with TRBD1. Trimming removed 5 bases from V and 2 bases from J; junction bases left unmatched: 8. This CDR3 spans 15 amino acids. Germline V gene lookup returns CDR1 SNHLY and CDR2 FYNNEI. CDR3 DNA: TGTGCCAGCAGTAAGACAGGGTGGGGACAAGAGACCCAGTACTTC. It translates to CASSKTGWGQETQYF.

V gene TRBV24-1 combines with J gene TRBJ2-2, with 10 bases that match TRBD1. Germline V gives CDR1 KGHDR, CDR2 SFDVKD. V shed 1 base, J shed 6 bases, and the junction held 4 bases outside the gene matches. The CDR3 has 16 residues. The CDR3 sequence: CATSDFPGQGSGELFF. CDR3 nucleotides: TGTGCCACCAGTGATTTCCCGGGACAGGGGTCCGGGGAGCTGTTTTTT.

This sequence joins TRBV5-6 and TRBJ1-1, with 7 bases that match TRBD1. The CDR3 totals 19 residues. The V gene's germline CDR1 is SGHDT and CDR2 YYEEEE. The ends lost 4 bases at V and 4 bases at J; junction bases unmatched: 22. CDR3 DNA: TGTGCCAGCAGCCCTGCCGGGACAGTAGGTCTCGGGTGGTCCACTGAAGCTTTCTTT. Translating gives CASSPAGTVGLGWSTEAFF.

This sequence joins TRBV7-9 and TRBJ2-1, with TRBD2 matching over 8 bases. This CDR3 has 15 residues. The V and J ends lost 3 bases and 9 bases, in that order; junction bases with no gene match: 10. The germline V gene has CDR1 SEHNR and CDR2 FQNEAQ (reference sequence). CDR3 protein: CASSFAGGRPSEQFF. In DNA form, the CDR3 reads TGTGCCAGCAGCTTCGCGGGGGGCAGGCCTAGTGAGCAGTTCTTC.

This rearrangement joins TRBV4-2 to TRBJ1-3; no clear D. CDR1 is LGHNA and CDR2 is YNFKEQ in the germline V gene. CDR3 size: 14 residues. Trimming left V 0 bases short and J 7 bases short, with 10 bases between. CDR3 sequence (DNA): TGTGCCAGCAGCCAAGACCAAGCACGGAACACCATATATTTT. This gives the protein CASSQDQARNTIYF.

The rearrangement joins TRBV11-2 to TRBJ1-4; 9 positions agree with TRBD1. The CDR3 runs to 14 residues. Germline V gives CDR1 SGHAT, CDR2 FQNNGV. V lost 5 bases to trimming and J lost 6 bases; unmatched junction nucleotides: 4. CDR3 sequence: CASSRGQGYEKLFF. The CDR3 bases are TGTGCCAGCAGCCGGGGACAGGGCTATGAAAAACTGTTTTTT. The full variable domain, rest sourced from reference TRBV11-2 and TRBJ1-4, is EAGVAQSPRYKIIEKRQSVAFWCNPISGHATLYWYQQILGQGPKLLIQFQNNGVVDDSQLPKDRFSAERLKGVDSTLKIQPAKLEDSAVYLCASSRGQGYEKLFFGSGTQLSVL.

V usage is TRBV28 and J usage is TRBJ2-5; TRBD1 aligns across 7 bases. Germline loops: CDR1 MDHEN, CDR2 SYDVKM. V was pared by 4 bases and J by 2 bases, with 10 bases of the junction left unmatched. The CDR3 loop spans 16 amino acids. Written as DNA, the CDR3 is TGTGCCAGCAGTTATAGTGTCCCGGGACAGCAAGAGACCCAGTACTTC. Translated, it gives CASSYSVPGQQETQYF.

The gene calls are TRBV19 and TRBJ1-5, with 7 bases that match TRBD1. V dropped 5 bases and J dropped 0; count of bases not matched to a gene: 16. This CDR3 comprises 19 residues. Germline CDR1 LNHDA, CDR2 SQIVND (reference sequence). The DNA of the CDR3 is TGTGCCAGTAGTCGGAATTCCCGGACAGGCCGTTATAGCAATCAGCCCCAGCATTTT. Protein product: CASSRNSRTGRYSNQPQHF.

In DNA, the CDR3 is TGTGCCAGCAGTGACGGGCAGGGAATAGGAGAGACCCAGTACTTC. This codes for CASSDGQGIGETQYF. The V gene is TRBV25-1, the J gene TRBJ2-5, with a weak D call TRBD1 (5 bases). Between the trimmed V and J ends, which lost 3 bases and 4 bases, there was a span of 15 bases. The CDR3 has 15 residues. Germline CDR1 and CDR2: MGHDK and SYGVNS.